The rows below give T cell receptor beta chains drawn from one sample of a study of Graves' ophthalmopathy and Graves' hyperthyroidism. One entry per CDR3 protein results from TCRdb running MiXCR on the multiplex PCR reads. Of about half a million distinct CDR3 sequences in the sample, approximately 15% are singletons; the top ten hold over 8%. What was sequenced was blood. These TCRs come from a woman in her twenties or thirties with Graves' ophthalmopathy. CDR3s include the opening cysteine and the closing phenylalanine or tryptophan. The D gene is left open where the match is weak. Clone size appears in some rows only: once, few, many, or a class for an expanded clone.

>-|TRBJ1-2|TRBV28|-
TGTGCCAGCGGGGGACTCTATGGCTACACCTTC
CASGGLYGYTF
>many|TRBJ2-7|TRBV12-3/TRBV12-4|TRBD1
TGTGCCAGCAGTTTAACAGGGGCTTACTACGAGCAGTACTTC
CASSLTGAYYEQYF
>many|TRBJ2-2|TRBV30|TRBD1
TGTGCCTGGAGCGAAGGGACAGGGGCGGCCGGGGAGCTGTTTTTT
CAWSEGTGAAGELFF
>many|TRBJ2-7|TRBV24-1|-
TGTGCCACCGGCTTCGACAGCGGGTACTACGAGCAGTACTTC
CATGFDSGYYEQYF
>few|TRBJ2-2|TRBV18|-
TGTGCCAGCTCGGAAGGGTTCCGCACCGGGGAGCTGTTTTTT
CASSEGFRTGELFF
>few|TRBJ1-1|TRBV3-1|-
TGTGCCAGCAGCCAAGAGTGGGTGAACACTGAAGCTTTCTTT
CASSQEWVNTEAFF
>many|TRBJ2-7|TRBV29-1|TRBD1
TGCAGCGTTGAAAGGTTACAGGGGGCCTACGAGCAGTACTTC
CSVERLQGAYEQYF
>-|TRBJ1-2|TRBV24-1|-
TGTGCCACCAGTGAGATCGGCAGATCTGGTTACACCTTC
CATSEIGRSGYTF
>many|TRBJ2-7|TRBV6-5|-
TGTGCCAGCAGTTTCAGGGACGGACGCTACGAGCGGTACTTC
CASSFRDGRYERYF
>many|TRBJ2-5|TRBV12-3/TRBV12-4|TRBD1
TGTGCCAGCAGTTTAGGGACAGGGGGCAGGACGGAGACCCAGTACTTC
CASSLGTGGRTETQYF
>-|TRBJ2-5|TRBV28|-
TGTGCCAGCAGTCTAAACAGGGCGGGAGTGGATGAGACCCAGTACTTC
CASSLNRAGVDETQYF
>-|TRBJ1-2|TRBV28|-
TGTGCCAGCAGGGGGGGACTGGAAAACTATGGTTACACCTTC
CASRGGLENYGYTF
>few|TRBJ2-7|TRBV9|TRBD1
TGTGCCAGCAGCCCCCGAACGGGACAGGGACCCTACGAGCAGTACTTC
CASSPRTGQGPYEQYF
>many|TRBJ1-1|TRBV10-3|-
TGTGCCATCAGTGGCAGGGGGAACACTGAAGCTTTCTTT
CAISGRGNTEAFF
>many|TRBJ1-1|TRBV12-3/TRBV12-4|-
TGTGCCAGCAGATCAACGGGGGAAGCTTTCTTT
CASRSTGEAFF
>-|TRBJ2-5|TRBV28|TRBD1
TGCGCCAGCAGCCGCGTACAGGGGCTCCAAGAGACCCAGTACTTC
CASSRVQGLQETQYF
>many|TRBJ1-6|TRBV12-3/TRBV12-4|TRBD1
TGTGCCAGCAGCCACGACAGGGAATATAATTCACCCCTCCACTTT
CASSHDREYNSPLHF
>many|TRBJ1-2|TRBV28|-
TGTGCCAGCAGGTCGACAGTTGACGGCTACACCTTC
CASRSTVDGYTF
>many|TRBJ1-5|TRBV12-3/TRBV12-4|-
TGTGCCAGCAGTTTCAGGCGTGGGTATCAGCCCCAGCATTTT
CASSFRRGYQPQHF
>many|TRBJ1-2|TRBV28|TRBD1
TGTGCCAGCAGTTTATTGTGGCAGGGGGCCCCAAAGTATGGCTACACCTTC
CASSLLWQGAPKYGYTF
>many|TRBJ2-7|TRBV20-1|-
TGCAGTGCTAGAGATCACCTTGGGACGTTCTACGAGCAGTACTTC
CSARDHLGTFYEQYF